The clone carrying this T cell receptor (beta chain) has more than one count but fewer than ten. Its antigen remains unknown. 60 Vbeta and 13 Jbeta primers were used in PCR. Sequencing used immunoSEQ multiplex PCR; TCRdb keeps in-frame clones, though not all of them. The data show roughly 140,000 clones, approximately 81% seen once. The V gene end was trimmed by 5 bases and the J gene end by 1 base; junction bases not matched to a gene: 5. This CDR3 region has 17 residues. The germline CDR1 and CDR2 sequences are SEHNR and FQNEAQ (reference sequence). This sample stems from a study of cytomegalovirus exposure and HLA in healthy donors. Study outcomes and limitations: The listing of some 170 TCR beta chains classed them as cytomegalovirus-associated.

Source material: PBMCs. V gene TRBV7-9 combines with J gene TRBJ2-2; 12 bases fit TRBD2. This clonotype originated in a middle-aged woman in good health and CMV-seropositive. CDR3 in amino acids: CASSRTSGNRNTGELFF. Written as DNA, the CDR3 is TGTGCCAGCAGCCGGACTAGCGGGAACCGGAACACCGGGGAGCTGTTTTTT.